The 32 T cell receptor beta chains presented below share a single source sample, sequenced in a study of shared clonotypes between healthy human individuals. TCRdb keeps only in-frame clones here, not all; method: immunoSEQ multiplex PCR. The sample has about 490,000 clones; roughly 80% are singletons. The sample comprised PBMCs. These receptors came from a woman in her 40s in good health. Some clones in this sample may be carry-over from other donors' samples.

V is TRBV28 and J is TRBJ1-3; possible D gene TRBD1, 5 bases. The germline gives CDR1 MDHEN, CDR2 SYDVKM. The CDR3 is 15 residues long. With 5 bases removed from V and 3 bases from J, the gap between germline ends came to 14 bases. The DNA for the CDR3 is TGTGCCAGCAGTCCCCGGGGCGGCCTTGGAAACACCATATATTTT. The encoded protein is CASSPRGGLGNTIYF.

The V gene is TRBV4-1, the J gene TRBJ2-3; TRBD2 agrees at 9 bases. CDR1 is MGHRA, CDR2 YSYEKL, per germline. V shed 6 bases, J shed 3 bases, and the junction held 13 bases outside the gene matches. This CDR3 contains 17 residues. The CDR3 nucleotides are TGCGCCAGCAGTCTCAGTCCAGCGGGAGGTGGGACAGATACGCAGTATTTT. This gives the protein CASSLSPAGGGTDTQYF.

Concerning this clone itself: Given a far larger clone just one base away, this is likely a sequencing read error. This rearrangement joins TRBV4-1 to TRBJ2-1; TRBD2 might be the D (6 bases). The CDR3 sequence is 13 residues long. The germline CDR1 and CDR2 sequences are MGHRA and YSYEKL. CDR3 loop: CAISQAEAGKQFF. The CDR3, as DNA: TGCGCCATCAGCCAAGCGGAAGCGGGTAAGCAGTTCTTC.

The chain employs TRBV30 and TRBJ2-1, with TRBD2 matching over 8 bases. This CDR3 has 14 amino acids. The V segment lost 7 bases and the J segment 3 bases; nucleotides outside the gene matches: 8. Germline assignment: CDR1 GTSNPN and CDR2 SVGIG (reference sequence). The CDR3 loop is CALTGTSVYNEQFF. The CDR3, as DNA: TGTGCCTTAACCGGGACTAGTGTCTACAATGAGCAGTTCTTC.

The gene calls are TRBV9 and TRBJ2-1; a possible D gene is TRBD2 (5 bases). The CDR3 runs 17 residues. Germline V gives CDR1 SGDLS, CDR2 YYNGEE. V was shortened by 2 bases and J by 0 bases, with 15 bases between the two germline ends. DNA for the CDR3: TGTGCCAGCAGCGTTTCAGTAGCGATTAGCTCCTACAATGAGCAGTTCTTC. It translates to CASSVSVAISSYNEQFF.

V and J are TRBV29-1 and TRBJ2-1; no reliable D call. With 2 bases removed from V and 7 bases from J, the gap between germline ends came to 12 bases. This CDR3 has 13 amino acids. The germline V gene has CDR1 SQVTM and CDR2 ANQGSEA. This CDR3 reads CSVERSDGNEQFF. CDR3 bases: TGCAGCGTTGAACGGTCAGATGGGAATGAGCAGTTCTTC.

With regard to this clone: With only one base between it and a far larger clone, this is likely a read error. The CDR3 reads CASSPDRTDTEAFF. CDR3 coding DNA: TGTGCCAGCAGCCCAGACAGGACGGACACTGAAGCTTTCTTT. This rearrangement joins TRBV6-6 to TRBJ1-1, with D possibly TRBD1 on 6 matching bases. Germline CDR1 MNHNY, CDR2 SVGAGI (reference sequence). The CDR3 spans 14 residues. V shed 6 bases and J shed 3 bases, with 14 bases lying between them.

This chain connects TRBV5-1 to TRBJ1-1; tentative D call: TRBD1 (6 bases). The CDR3 sequence is 15 residues long. Germline-derived CDR1 and CDR2 are SGHRS and YFSETQ. The germline V and J ends were trimmed by 0 bases and 0 bases, with 9 bases remaining between them. CDR3 in DNA: TGCGCCAGCAGCTTGGAGCAGGGGTTGAACACTGAAGCTTTCTTT. Amino acid sequence: CASSLEQGLNTEAFF.

The gene calls are TRBV28 and TRBJ1-2, with 8 bases identical to TRBD1. J lost 3 bases, V lost 2 bases, and 5 bases had no gene match. The CDR3 is 15 amino acids. Germline-derived CDR1 and CDR2 are MDHEN and SYDVKM. CDR3 bases: TGTGCCAGCAGTTTACCGGGACAGGCCTACTATGGCTACACCTTC. As protein: CASSLPGQAYYGYTF.

As regards this clone: A read error likely explains this, since a far larger clone differs by one base. The identical CDR3 is also encoded by other nucleotide sequences in the sample. J is TRBJ1-1 and V is TRBV10-3; 8 nucleotides line up with TRBD1. The CDR3 spans 13 residues. Per the germline V gene, CDR1 is ENHRY and CDR2 is SYGVKD. The chain's CDR3 is CAIRQGLETEAFF. CDR3 DNA sequence: TGTGCTATCAGACAGGGGTTGGAAACTGAAGCTTTCTTT.

As concerns this clone: Possible read error: a much larger clone is one base away. The chain joins TRBV9 to TRBJ2-7; no definite D call. CDR1 is SGDLS, CDR2 YYNGEE, per germline. This CDR3 contains 12 residues. The CDR3 DNA reads as TGTGCCAGCAGCGTAGGTTCCTACGAGAAGTACTTC. Residues: CASSVGSYEKYF.

The rearrangement joins TRBV29-1 to TRBJ1-5, with D tentatively TRBD1 (6 bases). V was clipped by 4 bases and J by 9 bases, with 16 bases between them. This CDR3 region has 13 residues. Germline V gene data show CDR1 as SQVTM and CDR2 as ANQGSEA. In DNA form, the CDR3 reads TGCAGCGTTGTCGGGGGGGGCGCGGGGCCCCAGCATTTT. It is translated as CSVVGGGAGPQHF.

This clone was counted a few times. J is TRBJ1-1 and V is TRBV11-2; TRBD1 matches 9 bases. Germline values: CDR1 SGHAT, CDR2 FQNNGV. J gave up 1 base and V 2 bases, and 8 bases lay outside the gene matches. The CDR3 loop spans 17 amino acids. CDR3 nucleotides: TGTGCCAGCAGCTTATGGGGGACAGGGCATAGGAACACTGAAGCTTTCTTT. As protein: CASSLWGTGHRNTEAFF.

This clone was counted a single time. The chain recombines TRBV4-1 with TRBJ2-1; 9 bases fit TRBD2. The CDR3 loop spans 20 amino acids. CDR1 and CDR2 from the germline V gene are MGHRA and YSYEKL. V was clipped by 1 base and J by 1 base; unmatched bases: 14. The CDR3 region has the DNA TGCGCCAGCAGCCAAGCGAGGAGCGGGAGGCCCAGATTATCCTACAATGAGCAGTTCTTC. Its protein product is CASSQARSGRPRLSYNEQFF.

The rearrangement uses TRBV5-4 and TRBJ2-5, with 8 nucleotides matching TRBD2. This CDR3 spans 15 amino acids. Trimming cost V 0 bases and J 3 bases; bases outside gene matches: 4. Germline V gene sequence: CDR1 SGHNT, CDR2 YYREEE (reference sequence). CDR3 DNA: TGTGCCAGCAGCTTGGGTGCGGGAGGTAAAGAGACCCAGTACTTC. Residues: CASSLGAGGKETQYF.

This clone was counted many times. The rearrangement links TRBV30 to TRBJ1-4; D is ambiguous. This CDR3 is 12 amino acids long. The V end lost 2 bases, the J end lost 8 bases, and 9 bases lay between the germline ends. The germline V gene encodes CDR1 GTSNPN and CDR2 SVGIG (reference sequence). The CDR3 DNA reads as TGTGCCTGGAGTCCCCTGAGGGAAAAACTGTTTTTT. Translated: CAWSPLREKLFF.

This rearrangement joins TRBV9 to TRBJ2-3, with 15 bases fitting TRBD2. Unmatched junction bases numbered 1, after V lost 0 bases and J lost 8 bases. In germline, CDR1 is SGDLS, CDR2 YYNGEE. The CDR3 length is 15 residues. CDR3 sequence reads: CASSVGTSGRGTQYF. The CDR3 region has the DNA TGTGCCAGCAGCGTAGGGACTAGCGGGAGGGGTACGCAGTATTTT.

The CDR3, as DNA: TGTGCCAGCAGCGTACAAGGGCCTCAACCGGGACAGGGGGGTCCAGGGGCCAACGTCCTGACTTTC. Encoded protein: CASSVQGPQPGQGGPGANVLTF. The rearrangement joins TRBV9 to TRBJ2-6; the match to TRBD1 covers 11 bases. In germline, CDR1 is SGDLS, CDR2 YYNGEE. The V and J ends lost 1 base and 4 bases, in that order; junction bases with no gene match: 19. The CDR3 totals 22 residues.

Here the CDR3 DNA reads TGTGCCAGCAGCGACCGGGACAATTATCAGCCCCAGCATTTT. It yields the protein CASSDRDNYQPQHF. This chain uses TRBV9 with TRBJ1-5, with D perhaps TRBD1 (6 bases). V lost 3 bases and J lost 5, with 12 bases in between. This CDR3 spans 14 amino acids. Germline V gene sequence: CDR1 SGDLS, CDR2 YYNGEE.

This chain joins TRBV18 and TRBJ1-2, with 10 bases identical to TRBD1. V lost 3 bases, J lost 6 bases, and 7 bases stayed unmatched. The germline CDR1 and CDR2 sequences are KGHSH and LQKENI. The CDR3 length is 15 residues. Here the CDR3 reads CASSPSGTGENGYTF. In DNA, the CDR3 is TGTGCCAGCTCACCTTCCGGGACAGGGGAAAATGGCTACACCTTC.

About this clone itself: One base separates it from a far larger clone, so it is likely a read error. The gene calls are TRBV28 and TRBJ2-1; no firm D call. Germline lookup yields CDR1 MDHEN and CDR2 SYDVKM. This CDR3 spans 12 amino acids. CDR3 DNA: TGTGCCAGCAGAGGGAATTACAATGAGCGGTTCTTC. It is translated as CASRGNYNERFF.

This clone was observed a single time. The V call is TRBV15, the J call TRBJ2-7, with 14 nucleotides matching TRBD2. The J segment lost 9 bases and the V segment lost 2 bases, leaving 3 bases of the junction unmatched. From germline, CDR1 is LNHNV and CDR2 YYDKDF (reference sequence). CDR3 length equals 14 residues. CDR3: CATSRNGLAGGQYF. The CDR3 DNA is TGTGCCACCAGCAGAAACGGACTAGCGGGAGGGCAGTACTTC.

The V gene is TRBV2, the J gene TRBJ2-5; either TRBD1 or TRBD2 may supply D (6 bases each). The CDR3 totals 12 residues. Germline values: CDR1 SNHLY, CDR2 FYNNEI. Deletions cut 8 bases from V and 3 bases from J, with 10 bases between. The CDR3 spells CASGGREETQYF. The CDR3 DNA reads as TGTGCCAGCGGGGGGCGGGAAGAGACCCAGTACTTC.

This clone was counted only a few times. V usage is TRBV28 and J usage is TRBJ2-2; a possible D gene is TRBD1 (6 bases). Trimming took 3 bases from V and 4 from J, leaving 6 bases between them. The CDR3 totals 13 residues. Germline lookup yields CDR1 MDHEN and CDR2 SYDVKM. CDR3 nucleotides: TGTGCCAGCAGTTTCAGGGGCACCGGGGAGCTGTTTTTT. This translates into CASSFRGTGELFF. The full variable domain, completed using reference TRBV28 and TRBJ2-2, is DVKVTQSSRYLVKRTGEKVFLECVQDMDHENMFWYRQDPGLGLRLIYFSYDVKMKEKGDIPEGYSVSREKKERFSLILESASTNQTSMYLCASSFRGTGELFFGEGSRLTVL.

The V gene is TRBV2, the J gene TRBJ2-1; D is perhaps TRBD2 (6 bases). The V gene's germline CDR1 is SNHLY and CDR2 FYNNEI. V lost 8 bases and J 1 base, leaving 9 bases between the germline ends. The CDR3 totals 13 residues. The CDR3 spells CASERGSYNEQFF. CDR3 in DNA: TGTGCCAGCGAACGGGGGTCCTACAATGAGCAGTTCTTC.

The chain employs TRBV6-5 and TRBJ1-2, with 9 nucleotides matching TRBD1. Unmatched junction bases numbered 7, after V lost 6 bases and J lost 8 bases. This CDR3 region has 13 residues. From germline, CDR1 is MNHEY and CDR2 SVGAGI. CDR3 nucleotide sequence: TGTGCCAGCAGCCCAGGACAGGGGCAAGGCTACACCTTC. Translation: CASSPGQGQGYTF.

Turning to this clone: A single base is all that separates this from a far larger clone, so a read error is likely. CDR3 loop: CASSLPPGGGTEAFF. The CDR3 nucleotides read TGTGCCAGCAGCTTGCCCCCAGGGGGGGGCACTGAAGCTTTCTTT. The gene calls are TRBV5-6 and TRBJ1-1; 7 bases agree with TRBD1. The CDR3 contains 15 residues. CDR1 is SGHDT, CDR2 YYEEEE, per germline. The V segment lost 1 base and the J segment 4 bases; nucleotides outside the gene matches: 7.

A note on this clone: This sample also contains other DNA sequences that code for the same CDR3. The V and J genes are TRBV7-9 and TRBJ2-1; D not certain. Between the trimmed V and J ends, which lost 0 bases and 10 bases, there was a span of 4 bases. Per the germline V gene, CDR1 is SEHNR and CDR2 is FQNEAQ (reference sequence). The CDR3 has 11 residues. The CDR3 nucleotides read TGTGCCAGCAGCTTAGCGGGAGAGCAGTTCTTC. Translated: CASSLAGEQFF.

This clone was found once. The chain couples TRBV5-1 to TRBJ1-3; D not certain. The CDR3 runs to 14 residues. Trimming stripped 6 bases from V and 0 bases from J, with 10 bases between. Germline V CDR1 and CDR2: SGHRS, YFSETQ. The CDR3 sequence: CASKEQSSGNTIYF. The DNA for the CDR3 is TGCGCCAGCAAGGAACAGAGCTCTGGAAACACCATATATTTT.

This clone was seen once. The CDR3 nucleotides are TGTGCCAGCAGTGTTGCAGGGTCCGGCTACACCTTC. Protein sequence: CASSVAGSGYTF. The chain combines TRBV6-1 with TRBJ1-2, with D perhaps matching TRBD1 (5 bases). Trimming left V 4 bases short and J 8 bases short, with 11 bases between. Germline V gene sequence: CDR1 MNHNS, CDR2 SASEGT. The CDR3 is 12 amino acids.

This clone appeared once. The chain links TRBV30 to TRBJ1-2, with 9 bases lining up with TRBD1. CDR1 and CDR2 from the germline V gene are GTSNPN and SVGIG (reference sequence). CDR3 length: 15 amino acids. Germline trimming cut 0 bases from V and 4 bases from J; bases unmatched to any gene: 6. The CDR3 sequence: CAWSVYRGLGYGYTF. CDR3 sequence (DNA): TGTGCCTGGAGTGTTTACAGGGGGCTGGGCTATGGCTACACCTTC.

This clone was detected only once. The rearrangement joins TRBV19 to TRBJ2-7; TRBD1 aligns across 7 bases. The CDR3 is 15 amino acids. Per germline, CDR1 LNHDA and CDR2 SQIVND (reference sequence). V was clipped by 6 bases and J by 0 bases; unmatched bases: 8. The CDR3 loop reads CASRRTGTDSYEQYF. The CDR3 bases are TGTGCCAGTAGGCGAACCGGGACAGACTCCTACGAGCAGTACTTC.